This TCR beta chain was recovered during a study of cytomegalovirus exposure and HLA in healthy donors (dated by TCRdb to about 2017). With respect to the entire study: An earlier analysis of roughly 610 of the donors reported approximately 280 Gb of sequence data and 95 million to 120 million unique TCR beta sequences obtained from about 179 million T cells. In a later genetic analysis, genome-wide SNP genotypes for about three fifths of the roughly 670 donors were used, and that subset was treated as a discovery cohort. High-throughput TCR immunosequencing, statistical association of individual TCRs with disease status, and machine learning were combined to predict cytomegalovirus infection status. The number of donors typed differed by locus, with about 629-630 for A, B, C, DRB1 and DQB1, around 520 for DQA1, 600 to 610 for DPA1, and around 430 for DPB1. Donor age, sex, ethnicity and CMV serostatus were collected together with the repertoire data. The study aimed to test whether cataloging public T cell receptors could reveal signatures of past pathogen exposure. Around 320 gigabases of sequencing data and tens of millions of unique TCR sequences were included in an early release covering around 600 HLA-typed donors. Among almost 400 genotyped donors of the cohort, an average of about 240,000 unique TCR beta nucleotide sequences were sequenced per donor, around a sixth of them non-productive. HLA typing covered class I and class II loci at four-digit resolution. A few DR-DQ haplotypes were treated as single units for association and clustering because of strong linkage in the cohort. In an earlier analysis of 550 to 700 of the donors, high-throughput TCR beta sequencing was used to judge whether each TCR beta V gene segment behaved as functional or pseudogenic. To study patterns of TCR occurrence, a later analysis re-analyzed previously published TCR beta repertoires from several hundred donors and added high-resolution HLA genotyping. Using immunosequencing, the study profiled T cell repertoires from fewer than 850 subjects and related those repertoires to cytomegalovirus serostatus. Among the roughly 400 genotyped donors, approximately 77% belonged to the genetic ancestry cluster associated with self-reported Caucasian donors. Along with the approximately 700-subject first cohort, a separate validation cohort of over 90 different subjects was used. Rather than using new phenotypic data, the later analysis identified candidate immune exposures from TCR beta sequences and from how often those sequences occurred across donors. Every discovery cohort repertoire had been produced on one sequencing platform. Results the study describes overall, beyond this receptor: In a later analysis, HLA-associated TCR beta chains were found to be more clonally expanded and to have lower generation probabilities than equally common non-associated chains. In a later genetic analysis, a missense DCLRE1C variant was associated with V-gene and J-gene trimming of TCR beta chains, and the association was replicated in an independent cohort. Some IMGT-functional V segments, including TRBV6-2 and TRBV6-3, could not be distinguished by the 87-base-pair reads and were therefore excluded. Presence/absence analyses assumed roughly uniform sequencing depth across donors, an assumption that may not hold. In a later analysis, the rate of TCR association differed among HLA loci, with DRB1 alleles having the most associated TCRs and HLA-C alleles having the fewest. According to a later analysis, parvovirus B19, influenza, CMV and Epstein-Barr virus appeared linked to several top co-occurrence clusters. When HLA alleles, especially DR and DQ, strongly co-occurred, attributing TCR associations to individual alleles was difficult. Because HLA typing was missing for some donors at each locus, association tests included only the typed subset. The classifier was reported to diagnose cytomegalovirus status with high specificity and sensitivity in both the original and validation cohorts. Compared with the approximately 720-donor mean, donors in an Asian-associated ancestry cluster had fewer N-insertions in productive TCRs, according to a later genetic analysis. The study gave a list of some 150 TCR beta chains associated with cytomegalovirus. In this cohort, only TCR beta chains were sequenced, and detectable features were limited by the absence of alpha or paired-chain data. It was suggested by the authors that the approach could potentially be generalized to other disease states and immunological phenotypes. Most TCR sequences were observed very rarely across donors, whereas some public TCRs were present in many individuals. In vitro tests confirmed that a few of the cytomegalovirus-associated TCR beta chains recognize cytomegalovirus antigens. A later analysis found that most CMV-associated TCR beta chains appeared HLA-restricted, with HLA associations seemingly driven largely by CMV exposure. Around 16 rarely observed V segments, including chromosome 9 orphons, were excluded from the earlier analysis of a few hundred of the donors because counts were too low. A group of highly shared sequence variants was considered likely to be a technical artifact of the sequencing pipeline. Specific HLA alleles were associated with 15,000 to 20,000 TCR beta sequences at a false discovery rate of 0.05 in a later analysis. CMV serostatus was the only immune exposure information available for the cohort. Linkage disequilibrium might explain the correlated functional status among segregating V segments, but an unknown experimental factor could not be ruled out. Broadly in line with IMGT annotations, most TCR beta V segments showed up in productive rearrangements about 87% or about 30% of the time in an earlier analysis of around 600 of the donors. A further reported finding was that TCR beta sequences accurately predicted the HLA-A and HLA-B alleles for most subjects in the first cohort.

In its sample, this clone was seen a few times. Its antigen remains undetermined. There are no base qualities to consult, and no much larger clone falls within one base. The cohort was made up of approximately 670 healthy bone marrow donors. At the time of sampling, all cohort members were nominally healthy, though unrecorded immune exposures were likely present. The donor tested CMV seropositive and was one of the 289 seropositive cohort members. Each donor provided a peripheral blood sample, and peripheral blood mononuclear cells were used for TCR beta sequencing. Genomic DNA was extracted from the blood cell samples with the Qiagen DNeasy Blood Extraction Kit. Library preparation employed the immunoSEQ multiplex PCR assay. The multiplex PCR relied on a mix of 60 forward primers for TCR Vbeta segments and 13 reverse primers for TCR Jbeta segments. The CDR3 region of rearranged TCR beta genes was amplified from genomic DNA with a multiplex PCR assay. Amplified TCR beta libraries were sequenced as 87-base-pair reads on the Illumina HiSeq System. Per the authors' processing: A later analysis tallied 80 million to 95 million unique TCR beta chains across the 666 repertoires, and some 10 million of those chains were shared by two or more donors. Raw reads were error-corrected and collapsed into unique sequences by a nearest-neighbor algorithm in which closely related sequences were merged to remove PCR and sequencing errors. CDR3 sequences were aligned to IMGT reference sequences to assign V, D and J gene segments. For a sequence to be retained, a match of at least six nucleotides was required to both a V gene segment and a J gene segment. Rearrangements were called productive when the CDR3 lacked stop codons and stayed in frame with V and J; all others were non-productive. CDR3 was defined according to IMGT convention as the region running from the second conserved V-encoded cysteine to the conserved J-encoded phenylalanine. The earlier analysis of some 580 of the donors excluded any sequence lacking an unambiguous match to a single V gene segment. An earlier analysis of fewer than 750 of the donors classified V segments as functional when productive rearrangements were above 56.7% and as segregating when the standard deviation between donors was above 5%. A statistical classification framework was built for diagnosing cytomegalovirus status from the catalog of TCR beta chain sequences. In a later analysis, V and J genes were assigned by comparing TCR nucleotide sequences against IMGT/GENE-DB human TR gene sequences. The TCRdist pipeline was used in a later analysis to assign CDR3 sequences and most-parsimonious VDJ recombination scenarios. In a later analysis, each TCR beta chain was defined by its CDR3 amino acid sequence together with its V-gene family, and reads lacking a unique V-gene family were excluded. A later analysis removed 500 to 650 highly shared, low-generation-probability nucleotide sequences to deal with suspected cross-contamination and a sequencing artifact. In a later analysis, a clonal expansion index was calculated for each public chain from normalized within-repertoire ranks of inferred template counts. In a later analysis, generation probabilities were computed using a VDJ recombination model fitted to out-of-frame rearrangements, and the results were checked against IGoR. Hypergeometric tests were used in a later analysis to score TCR-TCR, TCR-HLA and TCR-CMV co-occurrence, with a repertoire-size bias correction applied to the TCR pairs. In a later analysis, false discovery rates were estimated by permuting HLA or CMV assignments 20 times. In a later analysis, co-occurring TCRs were grouped with DBSCAN, and TCRdist sequence similarity was added when clustering was performed within HLA-allele-positive subsets. Repertoires with fewer than 30,000 or more than 120,000 public chains were left out of co-occurrence clustering, as were five repertoires with anomalous nucleotide sharing. This immuneACCESS table, as held by TCRdb, lists in-frame sequences with V and J called but not all clones. Of the missing ones, under half trace to an unresolved V gene in checked studies; the others have no known cause. V and J calls and clone size are those listed in that table; D and trimming were worked out from the DNA. In this sample the table shows some 200,000 clones, about two thirds of which occur a single time. The ten largest clones capture about 3% of the sample.

In the germline V gene (reference sequence), CDR1 corresponds to MNHNY and CDR2 to SVGAGI. From the cysteine up to the phenylalanine, the CDR3 has a length of 15 residues. Just the 45-base CDR3 DNA is kept, in frame starting at base 1. Germline trimming: 6 bases from V, 2 bases from J; junction bases outside gene matches: 5. Sequenced input: PBMCs. The chain is encoded by TRBV6-6 joined to TRBJ2-2, with 8 bases in between that match TRBD1. The source of this sequence is a man between 40 and 49 years old in good health and CMV-seropositive. The CDR3: CASRTGTGNTGELFF. Read as DNA, the sequence is TGTGCCAGCAGAACCGGGACAGGAAACACCGGGGAGCTGTTTTTT.